This T cell receptor beta chain was profiled in a study of T cell responses to AZD1222 COVID-19 vaccine. Whole-study findings and limits: Compared with day 0, the breadth and depth of the Spike-specific TCR repertoire rose significantly after two doses of AZD1222. Among those given AZD1222, only six or seven were seropositive at baseline.

Concerning this clone itself: Its antigen is undetermined.

Sequenced by immunoSEQ multiplex PCR; TCRdb stores in-frame clones only, minus some. In the table there are roughly 80,000 clones, 90% of which are singletons. The TCR originated in an adult who received the AZD1222 COVID-19 vaccine. This specimen was peripheral blood, taken 28 days after the second AZD1222 dose.

CDR3 amino acids: CASSPAGARSNSPLHF. The CDR3 region has the DNA TGTGCCAGCAGCCCCGCGGGGGCCAGGTCGAATTCACCCCTCCACTTT. The gene calls are TRBV7-2 and TRBJ1-6; D is possibly TRBD1 (6 bases). V was cut by 5 bases and J by 7 bases, with 18 bases left in between. CDR3 size: 16 residues. Germline assignment: CDR1 SGHTA and CDR2 FQGNSA.